This is a list of T cell receptor beta chains from one sample in a study of blood T cell repertoires in COVID-19. Measured with immunoSEQ multiplex PCR; TCRdb has only the in-frame clones, and not every one. The table records roughly 150,000 clones, 70% to 90% of them present only once. Sequencing used peripheral blood. The receptors were gathered from a woman aged 70-85 years with acute or convalescent COVID-19. Both conserved end residues are part of each CDR3. Each record gives: J gene, V gene, D gene, clone size, CDR3 DNA, CDR3 protein. A D gene is named only where the DNA matches it firmly. Clone size appears in some rows only: once, few, many, or a class for an expanded clone.

>TRBJ2-1|TRBV10-1|TRBD2|NA
TGCGCCAGCAGTGAGTCTGGCCGACTAGCGGGGGGGAATGAGCAGTTCTTC
CASSESGRLAGGNEQFF
>TRBJ1-1|TRBV6-5|NA|once
TGTGCCAGCAGTAACCGCGCGGATGAAGCTTTCTTT
CASSNRADEAFF
>TRBJ1-2|TRBV2|TRBD1|NA
TGTGCCAGCAGTGAGAGACAGGGTCGGGGCGGCTACACCTTC
CASSERQGRGGYTF
>TRBJ1-2|TRBV29-1|NA|NA
TGCAGCGTTGGGCAGAAAGAGGGTGGCTACACCTTC
CSVGQKEGGYTF
>TRBJ1-1|TRBV11-2|NA|NA
TGTGCCAGCAGCTCCGGGGGGGAAAAGTTCTTT
CASSSGGEKFF
>TRBJ1-4|TRBV6-5|TRBD1|NA
TGTGCCAGCAGTTACCCCAGACAGGGAACTAATGAAAAACTGTTTTTT
CASSYPRQGTNEKLFF
>TRBJ2-7|TRBV18|TRBD1|once
TGTGCCAGCTCTCAGACCGGGACAGGGGTCGGGGAGCAGTACTTC
CASSQTGTGVGEQYF
>TRBJ1-3|TRBV19|TRBD1|NA
TGTGCCAGTAGTAGGAGAGGGACCGGGACAGGGGGAGGAAACACCATATATTTT
CASSRRGTGTGGGNTIYF
>TRBJ1-2|TRBV6-1|TRBD1|NA
TGTGCCAGCAGTGAGGCGTCAGGACAGGGGGTCTATGGCTACACCTTC
CASSEASGQGVYGYTF
>TRBJ1-1|TRBV7-9|TRBD1|NA
TGTGCCAGCATCCCCGGGACAGGGGGCCGAGCACCTGAAGCTTTCTTT
CASIPGTGGRAPEAFF
>TRBJ1-4|TRBV28|NA|NA
TGTGCCAGCAGTGCCTTAGACAGTATGAATGAAAAACTGTTTTTT
CASSALDSMNEKLFF
>TRBJ2-3|TRBV6-4|NA|NA
TGTGCCAGCAGTGAAGCGGGCGAGACGCACACAGATACGCAGTATTTT
CASSEAGETHTDTQYF
>TRBJ1-6|TRBV18|TRBD1|NA
TGTGCCAGCTCACCACAGGGACAGGGGCTCTATAATTCACCCCTCCACTTT
CASSPQGQGLYNSPLHF